This T cell receptor (beta chain) emerged from a study of patients and donors after allogeneic stem cell transplantation. From the RT-PCR reads, TCRdb called clonotypes with MiXCR, one entry per CDR3 protein. The sample holds about a million distinct CDR3 sequences, roughly 18% seen once. Germline lookup yields CDR1 DFQATT and CDR2 SNEGSKA (reference sequence). This CDR3 has 15 amino acids. V dropped 2 bases and J dropped 7; count of bases not matched to a gene: 6. There are a few counts of this clonotype. The sequence was obtained from a human donor who was either an allogeneic HSCT recipient or a stem cell or donor lymphocyte infusion donor (not recorded which). It is not recorded whose cells these are; they may come from a transplant donor. V usage is TRBV20-1 and J usage is TRBJ2-1, with TRBD2 identical over 12 bases. Sequencing used blood, either unsorted or a sorted T cell fraction (not recorded which). The DNA for the CDR3 is TGCAGTGCTAGATCCGGGACTAGCGGGCTTAATGAGCAGTTCTTC. Protein product: CSARSGTSGLNEQFF.